This T cell receptor (beta chain) is from a study of blood T cell repertoires in COVID-19. At the level of the study: COVID-19 samples, acute and convalescent, were from the United States, Italy and Spain. The analysed material was cDNA or gDNA that came from T cells, B-cell-depleted T cells, or PBMCs.

Per the original methods: Amplifying reference gene primers gave estimates of nucleated cell counts. The protocol was immunoSEQ multiplex PCR, while the TCRdb copy is restricted to in-frame clones and leaves out a portion. Clone size and V and J calls were adopted from that table, with D and trimming inferred from the DNA. This table holds about 88,000 clones, over 75% found once. The CDR3 runs to 15 residues. Germline trimming cut 3 bases from V and 2 bases from J; bases unmatched to any gene: 3. Looked up from germline, CDR1 is GTSNPN and CDR2 is SVGIG (reference sequence). The source material was peripheral blood. The chain joins TRBV30 to TRBJ2-6; 8 positions agree with TRBD2. This receptor was identified in a woman older than 75 with acute or convalescent COVID-19. For the CDR3, the DNA is TGTGCCTGGAGCCCGGGGGGGGCTGGGGCCAACGTCCTGACTTTC. Translating gives CAWSPGGAGANVLTF.